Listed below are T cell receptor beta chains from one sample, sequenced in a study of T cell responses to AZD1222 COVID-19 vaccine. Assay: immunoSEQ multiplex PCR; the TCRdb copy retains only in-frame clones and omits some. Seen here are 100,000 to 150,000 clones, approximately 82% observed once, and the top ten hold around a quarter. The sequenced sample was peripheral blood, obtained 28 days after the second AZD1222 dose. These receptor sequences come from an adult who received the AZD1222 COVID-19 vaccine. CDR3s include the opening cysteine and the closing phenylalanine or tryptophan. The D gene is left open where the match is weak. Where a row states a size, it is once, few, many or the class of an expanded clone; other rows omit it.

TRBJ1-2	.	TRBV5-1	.	CASSPRLTGSNYGYTF	TGCGCCAGCAGCCCGCGGCTCACAGGGAGTAACTATGGCTACACCTTC
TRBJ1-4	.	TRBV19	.	CASGTPATNEKLFF	TGTGCCAGCGGGACTCCTGCAACTAATGAAAAACTGTTTTTT
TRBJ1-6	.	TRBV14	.	CASSRGYNSPLHF	TGTGCCAGCAGCCGGGGTTACAATTCACCCCTCCACTTT
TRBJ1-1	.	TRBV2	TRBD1	CASSRTGANTEAFF	TGTGCCAGTTCAAGGACAGGGGCGAACACTGAAGCTTTCTTT
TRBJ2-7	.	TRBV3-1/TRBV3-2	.	CASSRTGVPIF	TGTGCCAGCAGCCGAACGGGGGTACCTATCTTC
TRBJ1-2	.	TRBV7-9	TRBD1	CASSFVNRGTGGYTF	TGTGCCAGCAGCTTTGTAAACAGGGGGACTGGTGGCTACACCTTC
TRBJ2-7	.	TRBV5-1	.	CASSLAPDSYEQYF	TGCGCCAGCAGCTTGGCCCCGGACAGCTACGAGCAGTACTTC
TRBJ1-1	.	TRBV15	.	CATSRSPGGEAFF	TGTGCCACCAGCAGGTCTCCCGGGGGGGAAGCTTTCTTT
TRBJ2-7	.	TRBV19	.	CASRYSLSYEQYF	TGTGCCAGTAGATACAGCCTCTCCTACGAGCAGTACTTC
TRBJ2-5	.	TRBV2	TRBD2	CASSAQRGSETQYF	TGTGCCAGCAGTGCCCAGCGGGGGAGTGAGACCCAGTACTTC
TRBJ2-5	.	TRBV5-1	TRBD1	CASSFFGTEQETQYF	TGCGCCAGCAGCTTTTTCGGGACAGAGCAAGAGACCCAGTACTTC
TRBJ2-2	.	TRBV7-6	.	CASSYPTEGEVTGELFF	TGTGCCAGCAGTTACCCGACAGAGGGCGAAGTCACCGGGGAGCTGTTTTTT
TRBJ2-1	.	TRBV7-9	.	CASSLESRTHEQFF	TGTGCCAGCAGCTTAGAATCAAGGACCCATGAGCAGTTCTTC
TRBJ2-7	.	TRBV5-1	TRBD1	CASSLGGTGTSFYEQYF	TGCGCCAGCAGCCTGGGGGGGACAGGGACGTCCTTCTACGAGCAGTACTTC
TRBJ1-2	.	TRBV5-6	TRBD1	CASSLSTGAYTF	TGTGCCAGCAGCTTGTCGACAGGGGCGTACACCTTC
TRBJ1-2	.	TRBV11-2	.	CASSLGYRVRGYTF	TGTGCCAGCAGCTTAGGTTACAGGGTTAGAGGCTACACCTTC
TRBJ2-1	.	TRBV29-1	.	CSVVRRSNEQFF	TGCAGCGTTGTGCGGAGGTCTAATGAGCAGTTCTTC
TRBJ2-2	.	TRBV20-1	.	CSASGGAMFGELFF	TGCAGTGCTAGTGGGGGGGCTATGTTCGGGGAGCTGTTTTTT
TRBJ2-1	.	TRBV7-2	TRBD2	CASQPMAGGNSNEQFF	TGTGCCAGTCAACCCATGGCGGGGGGTAACTCCAATGAGCAGTTCTTC
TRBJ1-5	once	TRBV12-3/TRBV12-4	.	CASSQNSNQPQHF	TGTGCCAGCAGTCAAAATAGCAATCAGCCCCAGCATTTT
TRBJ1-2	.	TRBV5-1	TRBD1	CASSTGQEPGVRGYTF	TGCGCCAGCAGCACAGGACAGGAACCTGGGGTCCGCGGCTACACCTTC
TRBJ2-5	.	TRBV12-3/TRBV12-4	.	CASSLRPPHF	TGTGCCAGCAGTTTACGTCCCCCCCACTTC
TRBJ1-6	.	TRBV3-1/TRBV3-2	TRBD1	CASSRLDRDNSPLHF	TGTGCCAGCAGCCGACTGGACAGGGACAATTCACCCCTCCACTTT
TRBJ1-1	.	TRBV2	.	CASNTRGTEAFF	TGTGCCAGCAACACGAGGGGGACTGAAGCTTTCTTT
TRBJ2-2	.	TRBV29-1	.	CSGSTGGELFF	TGCAGCGGTTCTACGGGGGGGGAGCTGTTTTTT
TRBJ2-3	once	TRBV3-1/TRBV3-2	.	CASSPVQRSTQYF	TGTGCCAGCAGCCCGGTCCAGCGCAGTACGCAGTATTTT
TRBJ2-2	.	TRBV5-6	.	CASSPPFPVGTGELFF	TGTGCCAGCAGCCCGCCTTTCCCGGTCGGCACCGGGGAGCTGTTTTTT
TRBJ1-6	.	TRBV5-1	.	CASSLAPPSYNSPLHF	TGCGCCAGCAGCTTGGCGCCGCCCTCCTATAATTCACCCCTCCACTTT
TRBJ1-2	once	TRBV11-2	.	CASSLDVGIGGYTF	TGTGCCAGCAGCTTAGACGTCGGGATTGGTGGCTACACCTTC
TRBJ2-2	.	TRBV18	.	CASSPLMRELFF	TGTGCCAGCTCACCACTCATGAGGGAGCTGTTTTTT
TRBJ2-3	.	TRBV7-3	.	CASSLTRGSDTQYF	TGTGCCAGCAGCCTTACCCGGGGGTCAGATACGCAGTATTTT
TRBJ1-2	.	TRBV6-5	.	CASSYGANYGYTF	TGTGCCAGCAGTTACGGGGCTAACTATGGCTACACCTTC
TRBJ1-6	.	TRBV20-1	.	CSANENSPLHF	TGCAGTGCTAATGAAAATTCACCCCTCCACTTT
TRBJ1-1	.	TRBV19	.	CASNREGDTEAFF	TGTGCCAGTAACAGGGAAGGGGACACTGAAGCTTTCTTT
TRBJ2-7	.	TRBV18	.	CASSHDLGPYEQYF	TGTGCCAGCTCACACGACCTAGGTCCCTACGAGCAGTACTTC
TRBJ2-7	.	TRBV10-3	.	CAIKGTGGGSYEQYF	TGTGCCATCAAAGGTACGGGGGGCGGCTCCTACGAGCAGTACTTC
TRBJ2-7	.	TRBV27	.	CASNQRGSVLTYEQYF	TGTGCCAGCAACCAGCGCGGGTCTGTACTAACCTACGAGCAGTACTTC
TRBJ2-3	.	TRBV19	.	CASSNPLRRDTQYF	TGTGCCAGTAGTAACCCACTGAGGCGAGATACGCAGTATTTT
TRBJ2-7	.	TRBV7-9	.	CASSLARAGYEDEQYF	TGTGCCAGCAGCTTAGCGCGTGCAGGGTATGAGGACGAGCAGTACTTC